The T cell receptor (beta chain) described here comes from a study of blood T cell repertoires in COVID-19. At the level of the study: PBMCs, B-cell-depleted T cells, or T cells provided the cDNA or gDNA that made up the material.

The authors' processing: It was from reference gene primer amplification that nucleated cell counts were estimated. Clones were sequenced by immunoSEQ multiplex PCR, and TCRdb holds only the in-frame ones, with some missing. The V and J calls and clone size are taken from that table; D and trimming were inferred from the DNA. The table has around 39,000 clones, over 70% seen once. The CDR3 contains 15 residues. The V gene's germline CDR1 is SQVTM and CDR2 ANQGSEA. V lost 2 bases and J lost 0, with 13 bases in between. This receptor was obtained from a man at least 80 years old with active or convalescent COVID-19. The chain carries TRBV29-1 and TRBJ1-2; D ambiguous. The sample consisted of peripheral blood. The CDR3 reads CSVEFVAATNYGYTF. DNA for the CDR3: TGCAGCGTTGAATTCGTAGCAGCTACTAACTATGGCTACACCTTC. Based on the CDR3 plus reference TRBV29-1 and TRBJ1-2, the full variable domain is SAVISQKPSRDICQRGTSLTIQCQVDSQVTMMFWYRQQPGQSLTLIATANQGSEATYESGFVIDKFPISRPNLTFSTLTVSNMSPEDSSIYLCSVEFVAATNYGYTFGSGTRLTVV.